These 32 T cell receptor beta chains came from one sample sequenced in a study of cytomegalovirus exposure and HLA in healthy donors (dated by TCRdb to 2016 to 2017). To prepare the library, the immunoSEQ multiplex PCR assay was applied. A mixture of 60 forward primers for TCR Vbeta segments and 13 reverse primers for TCR Jbeta segments was used in the multiplex PCR. As stored in TCRdb, this immuneACCESS dataset retains in-frame rearrangements with V and J assigned. A fraction of the clones does not appear; measured against another copy, unresolved V genes explain less than half of the discrepancy, and the remainder lacks a known reason. The table for this sample lists some 200,000 clones; roughly 83% of them were counted only once. The ten largest clones represent approximately 0.4% of the sample. Sample: PBMCs. The source of these receptors is a male donor in good health and CMV-seropositive.

This chain links TRBV27 with TRBJ2-7; 9 nucleotides agree with TRBD2. V was pared by 1 base and J by 3 bases, with 13 bases of the junction left unmatched. The CDR3 is made up of 18 amino acids. Germline V gives CDR1 MNHEY, CDR2 SMNVEV (reference sequence). This CDR3 reads CASSLLVWREGSIYEQYF. The DNA of the CDR3 is TGTGCCAGCAGTTTATTAGTTTGGCGGGAGGGATCAATCTACGAGCAGTACTTC.

This rearrangement joins TRBV11-2 to TRBJ1-2; D is unclear. The germline CDR1 and CDR2 sequences are SGHAT and FQNNGV. V was trimmed by 5 bases and J by 2 bases, leaving 15 bases between them. The CDR3 has 15 amino acids. The CDR3 sequence: CASSPAPKLNYGYTF. CDR3 coding DNA: TGTGCCAGCAGCCCCGCGCCCAAGTTGAACTATGGCTACACCTTC.

This chain joins TRBV18 and TRBJ1-2; a weak D match, TRBD1 (5 bases). The germline V gene has CDR1 KGHSH and CDR2 LQKENI. CDR3 length: 14 amino acids. The ends were cut back, 2 bases at V and 0 bases at J, with 7 bases in the middle. The CDR3 nucleotides read TGTGCCAGCTCACCATCAGGGTCTAACTATGGCTACACCTTC. Amino acid sequence: CASSPSGSNYGYTF. The variable domain in full, completed from reference TRBV18 and TRBJ1-2, reads NAGVMQNPRHLVRRRGQEARLRCSPMKGHSHVYWYRQLPEEGLKFMVYLQKENIIDESGMPKERFSAEFPKEGPSILRIQQVVRGDSAAYFCASSPSGSNYGYTFGSGTRLTVV.

The chain links TRBV7-9 to TRBJ1-5; 8 bases are a match to TRBD1. CDR3 length: 14 amino acids. Looked up from germline, CDR1 is SEHNR and CDR2 is FQNEAQ (reference sequence). J was trimmed by 5 bases and V by 4 bases; bases with no gene match: 4. The CDR3 coding sequence is TGTGCCAGCAGCTCGGACAGGGCCGATCAGCCCCAGCATTTT. It is translated as CASSSDRADQPQHF.

The chain uses TRBV6-5 and TRBJ2-3; 8 bases match TRBD2. V shed 4 bases and J 5 bases; nucleotides not matched to a gene: 8. The germline gives CDR1 MNHEY, CDR2 SVGAGI. This CDR3 comprises 15 residues. DNA of the CDR3: TGTGCCAGCAGTTTGACTAGCGCAGCCTTAGATACGCAGTATTTT. Its translation: CASSLTSAALDTQYF.

The rearrangement joins TRBV7-9 to TRBJ2-3; 7 bases agree with TRBD2. The CDR3 has 17 residues. The germline V gene has CDR1 SEHNR and CDR2 FQNEAQ (reference sequence). V dropped 2 bases and J dropped 2; count of bases not matched to a gene: 10. The CDR3 is CASSLKPGGAPTDTQYF. For the CDR3, the DNA is TGTGCCAGCAGCTTAAAACCGGGAGGAGCCCCCACAGATACGCAGTATTTT. Based on the CDR3 plus reference TRBV7-9 and TRBJ2-3, the full variable domain is DTGVSQNPRHKITKRGQNVTFRCDPISEHNRLYWYRQTLGQGPEFLTYFQNEAQLEKSRLLSDRFSAERPKGSFSTLEIQRTEQGDSAMYLCASSLKPGGAPTDTQYFGPGTRLTVL.

For the CDR3, the DNA is TGTGCCAGCAGCTCAATTCATAGCGGGACCTACGAGCAGTACTTC. It specifies CASSSIHSGTYEQYF. This chain connects TRBV5-8 to TRBJ2-7, with 8 bases fitting TRBD2. CDR3 length: 15 residues. Losses at the gene ends were 3 bases for V and 2 bases for J; bases not matched to a gene: 7. Germline CDR1 and CDR2: SGHTS and YDEGEE.

This rearrangement joins TRBV11-2 to TRBJ1-2, with TRBD1 matching 7 bases. This CDR3 contains 16 residues. CDR1 and CDR2 (germline): SGHAT, FQNNGV. J gave up 4 bases and V 3 bases, and 11 bases lay outside the gene matches. For the CDR3, the DNA is TGTGCCAGCAGCTTGGGGCCTCGGGACAGCTTCTATGGCTACACCTTC. Amino acid sequence: CASSLGPRDSFYGYTF.

This rearrangement joins TRBV2 to TRBJ2-1, with D unresolved. The length of the CDR3 is 14 residues. V was cut by 10 bases and J by 6 bases, with 19 bases left in between. CDR1 is SNHLY and CDR2 is FYNNEI in the germline V gene. The DNA of the CDR3 is TGTGCCATCATTGTGAGAGCGAGGTCCAATGAGCAGTTCTTC. It specifies CAIIVRARSNEQFF.

This chain links TRBV5-1 with TRBJ1-1, with D possibly TRBD1 on 5 matching bases. V lost 0 bases and J lost 3, with 12 bases in between. CDR1 and CDR2 from the germline V gene are SGHRS and YFSETQ. The CDR3 contains 15 residues. CDR3 protein: CASSLVLGHYTEAFF. The DNA of the CDR3 is TGCGCCAGCAGCTTGGTTTTGGGGCACTACACTGAAGCTTTCTTT.

The rearrangement joins TRBV5-8 to TRBJ2-1, with 12 bases fitting TRBD1. This CDR3 spans 18 amino acids. Germline values: CDR1 SGHTS, CDR2 YDEGEE. After removal of 4 bases from V and 1 base from J, the junction contained 9 bases not matched to a gene. CDR3 sequence: CASSLGTGGIKSYNEQFF. CDR3 nucleotides: TGTGCCAGCAGCCTAGGGACAGGGGGCATAAAGTCCTACAATGAGCAGTTCTTC.

The chain carries TRBV7-8 and TRBJ1-6, with TRBD1 as a possible D gene (5 bases). Germline loops: CDR1 SGHVS, CDR2 FQNEAQ. V shed 4 bases and J shed 0 bases, with 10 bases lying between them. CDR3 size: 16 residues. The CDR3: CASSSRQSSYNSPLHF. CDR3 nucleotide sequence: TGTGCCAGCAGCTCCAGACAGAGCTCCTATAATTCACCCCTCCACTTT.

This sequence joins TRBV2 and TRBJ1-1; a possible D gene is TRBD1 (6 bases). Looked up from germline, CDR1 is SNHLY and CDR2 is FYNNEI. CDR3 length: 21 amino acids. V was pared by 4 bases and J by 3 bases, with 33 bases between. CDR3 coding DNA: TGTGCCAGCAGTGGGGGGGGGTGGATTCTGACAGGAGAAGTCTTAGACACTGAAGCTTTCTTT. Translation gives CASSGGGWILTGEVLDTEAFF.

V usage is TRBV6-5 and J usage is TRBJ2-3, with TRBD2 matching 12 bases. V dropped 4 bases and J dropped 5; count of bases not matched to a gene: 7. This CDR3 region has 16 residues. Per germline, CDR1 MNHEY and CDR2 SVGAGI. CDR3 coding DNA: TGTGCCAGCAGTTCCTTCCCTAGCGGGGGGGGAGATACGCAGTATTTT. This sequence encodes CASSSFPSGGGDTQYF.

The V call is TRBV9, the J call TRBJ2-7; the D gene is possibly TRBD2 (6 bases). Trimming removed 2 bases at V and 3 bases at J, with 15 bases between. Per the germline V gene, CDR1 is SGDLS and CDR2 is YYNGEE. The CDR3 is 15 residues long. CDR3 DNA: TGTGCCAGCAGCGTCGACCATACGGAGGGCTACGAGCAGTACTTC. It codes for CASSVDHTEGYEQYF.

The rearrangement uses TRBV12-5 and TRBJ2-7, with 8 positions matching TRBD1. V lost 6 bases, J lost 8 bases, and 9 bases stayed unmatched. CDR1 and CDR2 from the germline V gene are LGHNT and FRNRAP. This CDR3 contains 13 residues. The CDR3 here is CASGLGTGLKQYF. The CDR3 DNA follows: TGTGCTAGTGGCCTTGGGACAGGATTGAAGCAGTACTTC. The variable domain in full, completed from reference TRBV12-5 and TRBJ2-7, reads DARVTQTPRHKVTEMGQEVTMRCQPILGHNTVFWYRQTMMQGLELLAYFRNRAPLDDSGMPKDRFSAEMPDATLATLKIQPSEPRDSAVYFCASGLGTGLKQYFGPGTRLTVT.

This clone was counted a single time. Here the CDR3 DNA reads TGTGCCAGCAGGCGAGCCGGTCCGGCGGCGGACGAGCAGTACTTC. Protein sequence: CASRRAGPAADEQYF. The chain is built from TRBV6-6 and TRBJ2-7; D is uncertain. V lost 6 bases and J lost 5, with 20 bases in between. Germline-derived CDR1 and CDR2 are MNHNY and SVGAGI (reference sequence). This CDR3 is 15 amino acids long.

This clone occurred once. The chain links TRBV21-1 to TRBJ2-1; the table's D call, TRBD2, was not checked against the DNA. TRBV21-1 is described as a pseudogene. The CDR3 is 17 residues long. The CDR3 reads CASPTSPTSGTGDEQFF. The CDR3 bases are TGTGCCAGCCCTACTTCACCCACTAGCGGGACGGGCGATGAGCAGTTCTTC.

The chain employs TRBV27 and TRBJ2-3; TRBD1 agrees at 7 bases. The CDR3 has 16 residues. CDR1 and CDR2 (germline): MNHEY, SMNVEV (reference sequence). The J segment lost 0 bases and the V segment lost 6 bases, leaving 9 bases of the junction unmatched. The CDR3 bases are TGTGCCAGCAGCACCAGGGGGTATTCTAGCACAGATACGCAGTATTTT. Protein product: CASSTRGYSSTDTQYF.

This clone appeared a few times. This chain uses TRBV10-2 with TRBJ1-1; 11 bases match TRBD1. There are 16 residues in the CDR3. Trimming at V came to 3 bases and at J to 4 bases, leaving 7 bases not matched to a gene. Per the germline V gene, CDR1 is WSHSY and CDR2 is SAAADI. DNA of the CDR3: TGCGCCAGCAGTGACCTTCGGGGGACAGGGGGCACTGAAGCTTTCTTT. This sequence encodes CASSDLRGTGGTEAFF.

The J gene is TRBJ2-1, the V gene TRBV4-3, with 9 nucleotides matching TRBD2. From germline, CDR1 is LGHNA and CDR2 YSLEER. This CDR3 contains 19 residues. With V trimmed by 1 base and J by 0 bases, 10 bases remained unmatched. The DNA for the CDR3 is TGCGCCAGCAGCCAAGGGCTTAGCGGGGGCGTTAGCTCCTACAATGAGCAGTTCTTC. Its protein is CASSQGLSGGVSSYNEQFF.

The chain recombines TRBV15 with TRBJ2-7; weak D call: TRBD1 (5 bases). The V end was cut by 5 bases, the J end by 2 bases, with 22 bases between. The CDR3 extends over 17 amino acids. Germline V gene sequence: CDR1 LNHNV, CDR2 YYDKDF (reference sequence). The CDR3 sequence is CATSAPIHSRAAYEQYF. The CDR3 coding sequence is TGTGCCACCAGCGCCCCCATTCATAGCAGGGCCGCCTACGAGCAGTACTTC.

This chain joins TRBV15 and TRBJ2-4; 9 nucleotides align to TRBD2. Trimming removed 7 bases from V and 4 bases from J; junction bases left unmatched: 5. Germline loops: CDR1 LNHNV, CDR2 YYDKDF (reference sequence). The CDR3 totals 14 residues. CDR3 amino acids: CATKVAGGKNIQYF. CDR3 DNA sequence: TGTGCCACCAAGGTGGCGGGAGGGAAAAACATTCAGTACTTC.

This sequence joins TRBV30 and TRBJ2-5; 7 bases align to TRBD1. The CDR3 totals 11 residues. Germline CDR1 GTSNPN, CDR2 SVGIG (reference sequence). CDR3 in amino acids: CAGTAQETQYF. CDR3 sequence (DNA): TGTGCGGGGACAGCACAAGAGACCCAGTACTTC.

V gene TRBV5-1 combines with J gene TRBJ2-7, with 9 bases matching TRBD2. CDR1 and CDR2 from the germline V gene are SGHRS and YFSETQ. V shed 0 bases, J shed 4 bases, and the junction held 8 bases outside the gene matches. This CDR3 contains 16 residues. In DNA form, the CDR3 reads TGCGCCAGCAGCTTGGGATGGCGGGAGGGCTGGTACGAGCAGTACTTC. Encoded protein: CASSLGWREGWYEQYF.

The gene calls are TRBV7-3 and TRBJ2-3, with TRBD1 matching over 7 bases. This CDR3 region has 15 residues. Germline CDR1 reads SGHTA; CDR2 reads FQGTGA. Germline trimming cut 4 bases from V and 11 bases from J; bases unmatched to any gene: 15. CDR3 protein: CASSSTGEPHRVQYF. In nucleotides, the CDR3 is TGTGCCAGCAGCTCTACAGGGGAGCCCCATCGTGTGCAGTATTTT.

CDR3 protein: CASRPDSLNTEAFF. CDR3 nucleotides: TGTGCCAGCAGACCGGACAGCCTGAACACTGAAGCTTTCTTT. The chain combines TRBV6-4 with TRBJ1-1; D perhaps matches TRBD1 (6 bases). Per germline, CDR1 MRHNA and CDR2 SNTAGT. The V end lost 6 bases, the J end lost 0 bases, and 11 bases lay between the germline ends. This CDR3 is 14 amino acids long.

This clone has a handful of counts. The same CDR3 also results from other DNA sequences found in this sample. The J gene is TRBJ2-7, the V gene TRBV7-9; D gene uncertain. The ends were cut back, 6 bases at V and 2 bases at J, with 5 bases in the middle. From germline, CDR1 is SEHNR and CDR2 FQNEAQ (reference sequence). The CDR3 runs 11 residues. CDR3 sequence: CASSSTYEQYF. The CDR3 coding sequence is TGTGCCAGCAGTTCAACCTACGAGCAGTACTTC.

This clone was seen a handful of times. The chain couples TRBV6-5 to TRBJ2-7; 9 nucleotides line up with TRBD1. Germline V gene lookup returns CDR1 MNHEY and CDR2 SVGAGI. The CDR3 consists of 15 residues. The V and J ends lost 5 bases and 0 bases, in that order; junction bases with no gene match: 5. The CDR3 loop is CASSGSGQGSYEQYF. The CDR3 DNA reads TGTGCCAGCAGTGGTTCGGGACAGGGCTCCTACGAGCAGTACTTC.

On this clone: Other DNA sequences in the sample encode the same CDR3. J is TRBJ1-5 and V is TRBV9; 8 nucleotides match TRBD1. J lost 4 bases, V lost 0 bases, and 0 bases had no gene match. CDR1 is SGDLS, CDR2 YYNGEE, per germline. This CDR3 has 14 amino acids. The CDR3 spells CASSVGQGNQPQHF. The CDR3, as DNA: TGTGCCAGCAGCGTAGGACAGGGGAATCAGCCCCAGCATTTT.

J is TRBJ2-7 and V is TRBV4-2; a weak D match, TRBD2 (6 bases). The germline V gene encodes CDR1 LGHNA and CDR2 YNFKEQ. The length of the CDR3 is 13 residues. V was trimmed by 5 bases and J by 6 bases, leaving 14 bases between them. The CDR3 protein is CASSFGGAGEQYF. Written as DNA, the CDR3 is TGTGCCAGCAGCTTCGGGGGAGCCGGCGAGCAGTACTTC.

The V call is TRBV27, the J call TRBJ2-5, with TRBD2 matching over 10 bases. Trimming removed 3 bases from V and 2 bases from J; junction bases left unmatched: 6. Germline values: CDR1 MNHEY, CDR2 SMNVEV (reference sequence). CDR3 length: 16 residues. In nucleotides, the CDR3 is TGTGCCAGCAGTTTTGGCAGGACTAGCGGACAAGAGACCCAGTACTTC. Its protein product is CASSFGRTSGQETQYF.